One sample yielded the 3 T cell receptor beta chains listed below, sequenced in a study of cytomegalovirus exposure and HLA in healthy donors. With 60 Vbeta and 13 Jbeta primers, the PCR was carried out. Assay: immunoSEQ multiplex PCR; the TCRdb copy retains only in-frame clones and omits some. The sample shows 150,000 or so clones, roughly 85% of them seen only once. Sequenced material: PBMCs. The receptor source for this set is a male donor in good health and CMV-seronegative.

V gene TRBV9 combines with J gene TRBJ2-2; 7 bases agree with TRBD2. V lost 0 bases to trimming and J lost 0 bases; unmatched junction nucleotides: 5. The germline CDR1 and CDR2 sequences are SGDLS and YYNGEE. CDR3 length equals 17 residues. The CDR3 DNA sequence: TGTGCCAGCAGCGTAGCTACGGGGGGAGCGAACACCGGGGAGCTGTTTTTT. It codes for CASSVATGGANTGELFF.

This chain joins TRBV11-2 and TRBJ2-3; the match to TRBD2 covers 12 bases. From germline, CDR1 is SGHAT and CDR2 FQNNGV. The CDR3 is 19 amino acids. With 5 bases clipped from V and 1 base from J, the junction kept 13 bases outside the gene matches. The CDR3 region has the DNA TGTGCCAGCAGCCCAAACCTGGGACTAGCGGGTCCCGGCACAGATACGCAGTATTTT. Translation gives CASSPNLGLAGPGTDTQYF.

V and J are TRBV28 and TRBJ1-5, with 8 bases lining up with TRBD1. This CDR3 comprises 14 residues. The junction had 5 bases not matched to a gene; V was cut back by 6 bases and J by 4 bases. Per germline, CDR1 MDHEN and CDR2 SYDVKM. CDR3 in amino acids: CASRAQGANQPQHF. CDR3 bases: TGTGCCAGCAGGGCCCAGGGGGCGAATCAGCCCCAGCATTTT.